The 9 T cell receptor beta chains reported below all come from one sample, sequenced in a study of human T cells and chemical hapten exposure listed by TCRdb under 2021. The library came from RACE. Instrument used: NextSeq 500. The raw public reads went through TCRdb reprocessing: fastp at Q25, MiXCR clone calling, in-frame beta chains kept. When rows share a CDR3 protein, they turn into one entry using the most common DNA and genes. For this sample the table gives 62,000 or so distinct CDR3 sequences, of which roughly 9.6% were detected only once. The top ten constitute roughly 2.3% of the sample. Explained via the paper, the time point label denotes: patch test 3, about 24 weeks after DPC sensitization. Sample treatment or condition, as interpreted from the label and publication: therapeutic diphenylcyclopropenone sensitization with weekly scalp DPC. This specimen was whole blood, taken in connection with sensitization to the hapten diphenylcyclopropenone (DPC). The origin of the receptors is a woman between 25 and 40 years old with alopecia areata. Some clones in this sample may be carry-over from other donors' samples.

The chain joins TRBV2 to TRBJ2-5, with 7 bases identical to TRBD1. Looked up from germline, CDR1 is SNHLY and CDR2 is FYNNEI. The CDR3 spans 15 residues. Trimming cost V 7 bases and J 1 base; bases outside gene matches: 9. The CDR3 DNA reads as TGTGCCAGCAAAGTTCACGGGACAGCCCAAGAGACCCAGTACTTC. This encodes CASKVHGTAQETQYF.

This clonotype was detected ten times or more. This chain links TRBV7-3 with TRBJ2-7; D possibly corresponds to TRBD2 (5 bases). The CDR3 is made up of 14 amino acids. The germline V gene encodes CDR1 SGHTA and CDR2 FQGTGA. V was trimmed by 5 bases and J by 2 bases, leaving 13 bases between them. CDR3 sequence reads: CASSPASRPYEQYF. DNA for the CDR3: TGTGCCAGCAGCCCAGCTAGCAGGCCCTACGAGCAGTACTTC.

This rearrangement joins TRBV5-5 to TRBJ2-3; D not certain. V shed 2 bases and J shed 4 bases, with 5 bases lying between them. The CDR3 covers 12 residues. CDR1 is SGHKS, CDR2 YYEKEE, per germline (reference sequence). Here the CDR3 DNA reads TGTGCCAGCAGCTTCTGGTCAGATACGCAGTATTTT. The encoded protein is CASSFWSDTQYF.

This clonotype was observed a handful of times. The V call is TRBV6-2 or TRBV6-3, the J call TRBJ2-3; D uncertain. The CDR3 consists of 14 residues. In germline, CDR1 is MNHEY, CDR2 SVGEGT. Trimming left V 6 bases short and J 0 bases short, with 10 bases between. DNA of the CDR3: TGTGCCAGCAGCGCCCACTTGAGCACAGATACGCAGTATTTT. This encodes CASSAHLSTDTQYF.

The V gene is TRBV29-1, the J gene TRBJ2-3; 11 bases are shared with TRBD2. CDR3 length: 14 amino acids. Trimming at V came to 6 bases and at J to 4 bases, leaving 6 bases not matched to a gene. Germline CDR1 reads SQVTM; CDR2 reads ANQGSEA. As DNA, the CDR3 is TGCAGCGTATTAGCGGGAGGGCCGGCAGATACGCAGTATTTT. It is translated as CSVLAGGPADTQYF.

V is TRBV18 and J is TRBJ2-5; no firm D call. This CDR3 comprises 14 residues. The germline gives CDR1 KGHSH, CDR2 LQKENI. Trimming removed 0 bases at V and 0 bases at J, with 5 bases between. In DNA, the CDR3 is TGTGCCAGCTCACCACCTAACAACCAAGAGACCCAGTACTTC. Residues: CASSPPNNQETQYF.

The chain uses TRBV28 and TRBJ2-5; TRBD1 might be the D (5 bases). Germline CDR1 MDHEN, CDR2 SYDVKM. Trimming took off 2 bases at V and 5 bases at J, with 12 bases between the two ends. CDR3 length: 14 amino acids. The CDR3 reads CASSLVGVGETQYF. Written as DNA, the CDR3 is TGTGCCAGCAGTTTAGTAGGGGTGGGTGAGACCCAGTACTTC.

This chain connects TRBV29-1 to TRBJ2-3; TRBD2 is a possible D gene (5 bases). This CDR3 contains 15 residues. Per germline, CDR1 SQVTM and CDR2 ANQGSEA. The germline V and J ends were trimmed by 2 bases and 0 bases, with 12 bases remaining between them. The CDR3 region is CSVEWRLTSTDTQYF. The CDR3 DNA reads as TGCAGCGTTGAATGGCGACTAACCAGCACAGATACGCAGTATTTT.

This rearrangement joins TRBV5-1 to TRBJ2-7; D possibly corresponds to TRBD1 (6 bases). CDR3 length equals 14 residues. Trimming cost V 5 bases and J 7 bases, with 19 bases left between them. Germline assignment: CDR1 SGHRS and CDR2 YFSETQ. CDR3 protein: CASSFGTHLGEQYF. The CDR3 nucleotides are TGCGCCAGCAGTTTCGGGACACACCTGGGAGAGCAGTACTTC.